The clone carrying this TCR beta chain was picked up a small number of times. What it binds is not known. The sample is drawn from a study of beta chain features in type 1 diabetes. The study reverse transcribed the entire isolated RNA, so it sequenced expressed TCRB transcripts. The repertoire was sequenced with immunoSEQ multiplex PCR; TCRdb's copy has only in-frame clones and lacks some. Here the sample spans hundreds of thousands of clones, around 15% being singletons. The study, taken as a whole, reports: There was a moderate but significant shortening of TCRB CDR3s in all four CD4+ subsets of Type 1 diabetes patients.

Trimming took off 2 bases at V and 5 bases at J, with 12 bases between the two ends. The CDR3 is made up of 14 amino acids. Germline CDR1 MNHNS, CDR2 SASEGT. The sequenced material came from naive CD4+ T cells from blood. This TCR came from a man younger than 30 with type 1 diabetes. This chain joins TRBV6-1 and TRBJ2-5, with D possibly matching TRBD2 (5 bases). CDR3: CASSESEGRETQYF. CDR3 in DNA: TGTGCCAGCAGTGAATCAGAGGGCAGGGAGACCCAGTACTTC.